This TCR beta chain was found in a study of T cell responses to AZD1222 COVID-19 vaccine. Regarding the study as a whole: Spike as a whole was targeted by vaccine-associated CD4 TCRs, dominant at 160-218 and 743-854. Donors were largely white British and mainly female; clonal diversity was possibly underestimated.

With regard to this clone: What it recognizes is unknown.

The method was immunoSEQ multiplex PCR; TCRdb's version includes in-frame clones alone and lacks a portion of them. The table records about 150,000 clones, under 95% of them present only once. This clonotype originated in an adult who received the AZD1222 COVID-19 vaccine. The source material was peripheral blood, sampled 28 days after the second AZD1222 dose.

The CDR3 loop reads CASSYSGIGPNTEAFF. The CDR3 DNA reads TGTGCCAGCAGTTACTCGGGTATAGGACCGAACACTGAAGCTTTCTTT. The chain uses TRBV6-5 and TRBJ1-1, with unresolved D. V lost 0 bases and J 1 base, leaving 12 bases between the germline ends. The CDR3 covers 16 residues. The V gene's germline CDR1 is MNHEY and CDR2 SVGAGI.